The clone carrying this TCR beta chain was picked up a small number of times. This sample is drawn from a study of blood T cells in healthy people across ages. Looked up from germline, CDR1 is GTSNPN and CDR2 is SVGIG (reference sequence). Trimming took off 3 bases at V and 3 bases at J, with 9 bases between the two ends. CDR3 size: 12 residues. Primed by a sample-barcoded 5' primer and a J-beta primer mix, a second PCR proceeded for about 6 to 12 cycles. MiXCR, run by TCRdb on the 5' RACE reads, gives a single entry per CDR3 protein. The data contain around 1,500,000 distinct CDR3 sequences, 28% of them seen just once; the ten biggest clones take up 7.7%.

The sample consisted of blood. The chain recombines TRBV30 with TRBJ2-7; perhaps TRBD2 as D (5 bases). The clonotype was recovered from a young woman in good health. CDR3 coding DNA: TGTGCCTGGAGCCTCGGGATCTACGAGCAGTACTTC. Its translation: CAWSLGIYEQYF.